Listed below are T cell receptor beta chains from one sample, sequenced in a study of response to subunit inactivated influenza vaccine. TCRdb re-derived calls from the RT-PCR reads in MiXCR, one entry per CDR3 protein. The data show some 640,000 distinct CDR3 sequences, more than 11% seen once. The sequences come from PBMCs from blood, collected 14 days before vaccination. These TCRs come from a man aged 45-65 years who received an inactivated influenza vaccine. The CDR3 runs from the conserved cysteine through the conserved F or W. A D gene is named only where the DNA matches it firmly. A clone size is listed for some rows: how often the clone was seen (once, few, many), or a class if it is expanded.

J gene: TRBJ1-5; clone size: few; V gene: TRBV12-3/TRBV12-4; D gene: .; CDR3 protein: CASSLQRVSNQPQHF; CDR3 DNA: TGTGCCAGCAGTTTACAGAGAGTTAGCAATCAGCCCCAGCATTTT
J gene: TRBJ2-1; clone size: many; V gene: TRBV4-3; D gene: .; CDR3 protein: CASSPRIRMGRNEQFF; CDR3 DNA: TGCGCCAGCAGCCCCCGAATAAGGATGGGACGCAATGAGCAGTTCTTC
J gene: TRBJ2-7; clone size: few; V gene: TRBV4-2; D gene: TRBD2; CDR3 protein: CASSQDFRAGGAYEQYF; CDR3 DNA: TGTGCCAGCAGCCAAGATTTTCGAGCGGGAGGAGCATACGAGCAGTACTTC
J gene: TRBJ2-7; clone size: .; V gene: TRBV10-3; D gene: TRBD2; CDR3 protein: CAISPTSEPTYEQYF; CDR3 DNA: TGTGCCATCAGTCCTACTAGCGAACCAACCTACGAGCAGTACTTC
J gene: TRBJ2-1; clone size: few; V gene: TRBV5-5; D gene: .; CDR3 protein: CASSLESFDWSSYNEQFF; CDR3 DNA: TGTGCCAGCAGCTTGGAATCTTTCGACTGGAGCTCCTACAATGAGCAGTTCTTC
J gene: TRBJ2-7; clone size: few; V gene: TRBV15; D gene: TRBD1; CDR3 protein: CATSRTGDTYEQYF; CDR3 DNA: TGTGCCACCAGCCGCACAGGGGACACCTACGAGCAGTACTTC
J gene: TRBJ2-2; clone size: many; V gene: TRBV4-1; D gene: .; CDR3 protein: CASSQWVSNTGELFF; CDR3 DNA: TGCGCCAGCAGCCAATGGGTTTCAAACACCGGGGAGCTGTTTTTT
J gene: TRBJ2-7; clone size: .; V gene: TRBV28; D gene: .; CDR3 protein: CASSPLLYRGYEQYF; CDR3 DNA: TGTGCCAGCAGCCCCCTTTTATATCGGGGTTACGAGCAGTACTTC
J gene: TRBJ2-7; clone size: many; V gene: TRBV5-1; D gene: .; CDR3 protein: CASSLAQATGSYEQYF; CDR3 DNA: TGCGCCAGCAGCTTGGCACAGGCCACTGGCTCCTACGAGCAGTACTTC
J gene: TRBJ1-4; clone size: .; V gene: TRBV7-9; D gene: TRBD1; CDR3 protein: CASSPKGAEEKLFF; CDR3 DNA: TGTGCCAGCAGCCCCAAGGGGGCTGAGGAAAAACTGTTTTTT
J gene: TRBJ2-2; clone size: .; V gene: TRBV29-1; D gene: TRBD1; CDR3 protein: CSGKQGANTGELFF; CDR3 DNA: TGCAGCGGTAAACAGGGGGCAAACACCGGGGAGCTGTTTTTT
J gene: TRBJ1-1; clone size: .; V gene: TRBV15; D gene: .; CDR3 protein: CATSRGSLMNTEAFF; CDR3 DNA: TGTGCCACCAGCAGAGGGTCACTTATGAACACTGAAGCTTTCTTT
J gene: TRBJ2-3; clone size: few; V gene: TRBV3-1; D gene: TRBD2; CDR3 protein: CASSPTSGSADTQYF; CDR3 DNA: TGTGCCAGCAGCCCGACTAGCGGGAGTGCGGATACGCAGTATTTT
J gene: TRBJ2-3; clone size: few; V gene: TRBV4-2; D gene: TRBD2; CDR3 protein: CASSPGLAGSVGTQYF; CDR3 DNA: TGTGCCAGCAGCCCGGGACTAGCGGGGTCGGTTGGTACGCAGTATTTT
J gene: TRBJ2-7; clone size: .; V gene: TRBV10-3; D gene: .; CDR3 protein: CAISDLNGPSYEQYF; CDR3 DNA: TGTGCCATCAGTGATTTGAACGGACCCTCCTACGAGCAGTACTTC
J gene: TRBJ2-3; clone size: once; V gene: TRBV28; D gene: .; CDR3 protein: CASSLEASTRTTDTQYF; CDR3 DNA: TGTGCCAGCAGTTTAGAAGCCTCGACTAGGACCACAGATACGCAGTATTTT
J gene: TRBJ2-7; clone size: few; V gene: TRBV15; D gene: .; CDR3 protein: CATSRDKRGNEQYF; CDR3 DNA: TGTGCCACCAGCAGAGATAAACGGGGAAACGAGCAGTACTTC
J gene: TRBJ2-7; clone size: .; V gene: TRBV20-1; D gene: .; CDR3 protein: CSATPEGGVQQYF; CDR3 DNA: TGCAGTGCTACGCCCGAGGGGGGAGTACAGCAGTACTTC
J gene: TRBJ1-2; clone size: .; V gene: TRBV7-2; D gene: TRBD1; CDR3 protein: CASSTGQAGGYTF; CDR3 DNA: TGTGCCAGCAGCACCGGACAGGCGGGCGGCTACACCTTC
J gene: TRBJ2-4; clone size: .; V gene: TRBV12-3/TRBV12-4; D gene: TRBD1; CDR3 protein: CASSPTSDRPIQYF; CDR3 DNA: TGTGCCAGCAGTCCCACCTCGGACAGGCCAATTCAGTACTTC
J gene: TRBJ2-1; clone size: .; V gene: TRBV12-3/TRBV12-4; D gene: .; CDR3 protein: CATCFPRGRSSSYNEQFF; CDR3 DNA: TGTGCCACCTGTTTCCCGCGCGGGCGGTCGAGCTCCTACAATGAGCAGTTCTTC
J gene: TRBJ2-1; clone size: .; V gene: TRBV7-9; D gene: TRBD2; CDR3 protein: CASSPAGRIAGEREQFF; CDR3 DNA: TGTGCCAGCAGCCCAGCAGGGAGGATAGCGGGAGAGCGGGAGCAGTTCTTC
J gene: TRBJ1-4; clone size: .; V gene: TRBV20-1; D gene: .; CDR3 protein: CSASTVATNEKLFF; CDR3 DNA: TGCAGTGCTAGTACGGTTGCAACTAATGAAAAACTGTTTTTT
J gene: TRBJ1-5; clone size: few; V gene: TRBV12-3/TRBV12-4; D gene: .; CDR3 protein: CASSFLINQPQHF; CDR3 DNA: TGTGCCAGCAGTTTTTTAATTAATCAGCCCCAGCATTTT
J gene: TRBJ2-7; clone size: few; V gene: TRBV20-1; D gene: .; CDR3 protein: CSAMTDSYEQYF; CDR3 DNA: TGCAGTGCCATGACAGACTCCTACGAGCAGTACTTC
J gene: TRBJ2-3; clone size: .; V gene: TRBV25-1; D gene: .; CDR3 protein: CASTGGVTDTQYF; CDR3 DNA: TGTGCCAGCACCGGAGGCGTCACAGATACGCAGTATTTT
J gene: TRBJ1-5; clone size: few; V gene: TRBV12-1; D gene: .; CDR3 protein: CASPKGGGGPTRYSNQPQHF; CDR3 DNA: TGTGCCAGCCCGAAGGGGGGTGGGGGCCCAACGCGCTATAGCAATCAGCCCCAGCATTTT
J gene: TRBJ2-7; clone size: .; V gene: TRBV27; D gene: .; CDR3 protein: CASSLDGVLSYEQYF; CDR3 DNA: TGTGCCAGCAGTTTAGACGGAGTCCTGTCCTACGAGCAGTACTTC
J gene: TRBJ2-4; clone size: few; V gene: TRBV4-2; D gene: .; CDR3 protein: CASSQDLRDGIQYF; CDR3 DNA: TGTGCCAGCAGCCAAGATCTACGGGACGGCATTCAGTACTTC
J gene: TRBJ2-3; clone size: many; V gene: TRBV5-1; D gene: .; CDR3 protein: CASSLAVGGRDTQYF; CDR3 DNA: TGCGCCAGCAGCTTGGCGGTGGGGGGCCGCGATACGCAGTATTTT
J gene: TRBJ2-5; clone size: many; V gene: TRBV12-3/TRBV12-4; D gene: .; CDR3 protein: CASSSTGHQETQYF; CDR3 DNA: TGTGCCAGCAGTTCGACAGGTCACCAAGAGACCCAGTACTTC
J gene: TRBJ2-7; clone size: many; V gene: TRBV5-1; D gene: .; CDR3 protein: CASSLAFPGQEQYF; CDR3 DNA: TGCGCCAGCAGCTTGGCCTTCCCCGGTCAGGAGCAGTACTTC
J gene: TRBJ1-3; clone size: few; V gene: TRBV9; D gene: .; CDR3 protein: CASSALPRSSGNTIYF; CDR3 DNA: TGTGCCAGCAGCGCCCTTCCCAGAAGCTCTGGAAACACCATATATTTT
J gene: TRBJ2-1; clone size: few; V gene: TRBV2; D gene: TRBD1; CDR3 protein: CASRGTAPGRDPQWNEQFF; CDR3 DNA: TGTGCCAGCAGGGGGACAGCCCCAGGTCGAGACCCCCAGTGGAATGAGCAGTTCTTC
J gene: TRBJ2-5; clone size: few; V gene: TRBV4-3; D gene: TRBD1; CDR3 protein: CASSQTGGAETQYF; CDR3 DNA: TGCGCCAGCAGCCAGACAGGGGGCGCGGAGACCCAGTACTTC
J gene: TRBJ2-7; clone size: few; V gene: TRBV19; D gene: .; CDR3 protein: CASSISSVGSYEQYF; CDR3 DNA: TGTGCCAGTAGTATTTCTTCCGTGGGCAGTTACGAGCAGTACTTC
J gene: TRBJ2-7; clone size: many; V gene: TRBV12-3/TRBV12-4; D gene: .; CDR3 protein: CASSLNGYEQYF; CDR3 DNA: TGTGCCAGCAGTTTAAATGGATACGAGCAGTACTTC
J gene: TRBJ1-2; clone size: .; V gene: TRBV5-1; D gene: .; CDR3 protein: CASSEGLGALGGYTF; CDR3 DNA: TGCGCCAGCAGCGAGGGGCTAGGGGCTCTCGGTGGCTACACCTTC
J gene: TRBJ1-6; clone size: few; V gene: TRBV12-3/TRBV12-4; D gene: .; CDR3 protein: CASSTSPNSPLHF; CDR3 DNA: TGTGCCAGCAGTACATCCCCTAATTCACCCCTCCACTTT
J gene: TRBJ1-6; clone size: few; V gene: TRBV12-3/TRBV12-4; D gene: .; CDR3 protein: CASSRDRLTPLHF; CDR3 DNA: TGTGCCAGCAGCCGGGACCGTCTAACACCCCTCCACTTT
J gene: TRBJ2-7; clone size: few; V gene: TRBV27; D gene: .; CDR3 protein: CATRDTATYEQYF; CDR3 DNA: TGTGCCACTCGGGACACAGCAACCTACGAGCAGTACTTC
J gene: TRBJ1-1; clone size: few; V gene: TRBV18; D gene: .; CDR3 protein: CASSPLSREAFF; CDR3 DNA: TGTGCCAGCTCACCACTGTCCAGGGAGGCTTTCTTT
J gene: TRBJ2-1; clone size: .; V gene: TRBV6-2/TRBV6-3; D gene: .; CDR3 protein: CASRPGPSLEFF; CDR3 DNA: TGTGCCAGCAGGCCCGGGCCCTCCCTGGAGTTCTTC
J gene: TRBJ1-5; clone size: few; V gene: TRBV28; D gene: .; CDR3 protein: CASSNIGRDTNQPQHF; CDR3 DNA: TGTGCCAGCAGTAATATTGGACGGGACACTAATCAGCCCCAGCATTTT
J gene: TRBJ1-3; clone size: few; V gene: TRBV29-1; D gene: .; CDR3 protein: CSVGLHSGNTIYF; CDR3 DNA: TGCAGCGTTGGCCTACACTCTGGAAACACCATATATTTT
J gene: TRBJ2-3; clone size: many; V gene: TRBV20-1; D gene: TRBD2; CDR3 protein: CSARGSSGIDTQYF; CDR3 DNA: TGCAGTGCTAGAGGGTCTAGCGGAATAGATACGCAGTATTTT
J gene: TRBJ1-2; clone size: few; V gene: TRBV6-1; D gene: .; CDR3 protein: CASSEQNYGYTF; CDR3 DNA: TGTGCCAGCAGTGAACAGAACTATGGCTACACCTTC
J gene: TRBJ2-3; clone size: .; V gene: TRBV4-3; D gene: .; CDR3 protein: CASSLMRLDTQYF; CDR3 DNA: TGCGCCAGCAGCCTCATGAGATTAGATACGCAGTATTTT